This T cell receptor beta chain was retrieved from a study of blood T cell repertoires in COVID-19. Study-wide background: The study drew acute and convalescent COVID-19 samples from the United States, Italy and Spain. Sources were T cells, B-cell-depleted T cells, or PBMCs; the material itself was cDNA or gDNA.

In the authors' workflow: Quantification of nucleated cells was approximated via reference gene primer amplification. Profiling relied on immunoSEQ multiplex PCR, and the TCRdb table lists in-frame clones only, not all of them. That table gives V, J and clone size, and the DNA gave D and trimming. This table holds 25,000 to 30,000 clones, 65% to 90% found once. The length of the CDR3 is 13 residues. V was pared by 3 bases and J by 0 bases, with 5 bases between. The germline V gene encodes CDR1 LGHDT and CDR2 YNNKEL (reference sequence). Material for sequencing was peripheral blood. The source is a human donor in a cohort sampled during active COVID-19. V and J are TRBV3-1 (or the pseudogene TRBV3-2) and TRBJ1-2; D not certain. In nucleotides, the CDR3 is TGTGCCAGCAGCCAGGTAGCTAACTATGGCTACACCTTC. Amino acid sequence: CASSQVANYGYTF.